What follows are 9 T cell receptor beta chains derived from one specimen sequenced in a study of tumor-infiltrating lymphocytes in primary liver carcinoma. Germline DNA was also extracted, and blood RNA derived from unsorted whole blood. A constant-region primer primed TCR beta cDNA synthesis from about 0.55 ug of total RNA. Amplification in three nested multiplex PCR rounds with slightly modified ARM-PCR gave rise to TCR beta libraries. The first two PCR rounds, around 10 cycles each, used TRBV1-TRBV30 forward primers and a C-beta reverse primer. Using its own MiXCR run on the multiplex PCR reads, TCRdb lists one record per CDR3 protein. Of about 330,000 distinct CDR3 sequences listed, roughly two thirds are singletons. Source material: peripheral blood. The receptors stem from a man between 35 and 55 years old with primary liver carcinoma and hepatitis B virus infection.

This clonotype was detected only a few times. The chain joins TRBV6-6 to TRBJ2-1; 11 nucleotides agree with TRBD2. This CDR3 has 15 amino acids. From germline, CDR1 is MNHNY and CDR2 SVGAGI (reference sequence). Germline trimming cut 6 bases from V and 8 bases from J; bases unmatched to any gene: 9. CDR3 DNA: TGTGCCAGCAGCCGAATAGCGGGAGGGGGCGATGAGCAGTTCTTC. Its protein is CASSRIAGGGDEQFF.

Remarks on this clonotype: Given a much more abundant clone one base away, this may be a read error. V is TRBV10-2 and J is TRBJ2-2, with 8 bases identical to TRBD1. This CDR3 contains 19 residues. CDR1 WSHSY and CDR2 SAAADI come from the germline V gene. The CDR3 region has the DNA TGCGCCAGCTGTGAGTCCCACCTGGGCGGGACAGGGAACACCGGGGAGCTGTTTTTT. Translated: CASCESHLGGTGNTGELFF.

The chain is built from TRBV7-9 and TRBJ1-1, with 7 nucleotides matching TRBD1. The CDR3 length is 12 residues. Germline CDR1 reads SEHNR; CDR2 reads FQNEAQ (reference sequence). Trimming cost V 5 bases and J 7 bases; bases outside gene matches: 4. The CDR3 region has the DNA TGTGCCAGCAGCCGACGACAGGGTGAAGCTTTCTTT. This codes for CASSRRQGEAFF.

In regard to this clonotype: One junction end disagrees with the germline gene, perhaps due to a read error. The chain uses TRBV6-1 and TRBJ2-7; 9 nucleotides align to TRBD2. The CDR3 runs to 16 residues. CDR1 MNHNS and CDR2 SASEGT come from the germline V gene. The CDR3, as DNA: TGTGTCAGCACCCCCCTAGCGGGGCCGAGCTCCTACGAGCAGTACTTC. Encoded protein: CVSTPLAGPSSYEQYF.

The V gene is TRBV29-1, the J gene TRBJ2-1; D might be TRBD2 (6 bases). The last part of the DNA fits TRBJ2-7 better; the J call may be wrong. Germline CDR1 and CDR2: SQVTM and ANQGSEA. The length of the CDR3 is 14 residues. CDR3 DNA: TGCAGCGTAGGGGCGGGGAGCTCCTACAATGAGCAGTACTTC. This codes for CSVGAGSSYNEQYF.

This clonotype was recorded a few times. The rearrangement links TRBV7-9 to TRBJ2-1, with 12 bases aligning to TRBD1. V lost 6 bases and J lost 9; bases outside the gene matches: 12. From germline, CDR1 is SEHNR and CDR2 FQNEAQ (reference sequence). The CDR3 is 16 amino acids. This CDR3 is CASRRTGTGGFGEQFF. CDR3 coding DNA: TGTGCCAGCAGAAGAACCGGGACAGGGGGCTTCGGTGAGCAGTTCTTC.

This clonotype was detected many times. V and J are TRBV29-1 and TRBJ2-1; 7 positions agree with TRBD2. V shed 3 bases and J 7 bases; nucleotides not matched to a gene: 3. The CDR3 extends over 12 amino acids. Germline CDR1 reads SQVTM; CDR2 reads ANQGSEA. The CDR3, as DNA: TGCAGCGTTGACAATAGCGGGAATGAGCAGTTCTTC. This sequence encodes CSVDNSGNEQFF.

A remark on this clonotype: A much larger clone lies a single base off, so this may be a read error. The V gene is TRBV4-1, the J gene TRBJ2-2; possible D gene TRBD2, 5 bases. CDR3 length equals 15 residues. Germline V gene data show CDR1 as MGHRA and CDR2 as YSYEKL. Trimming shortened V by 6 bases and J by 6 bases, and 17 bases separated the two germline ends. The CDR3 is CASSRLEGVAGELFF. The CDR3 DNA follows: TGCGCCAGCAGTAGGCTAGAGGGAGTGGCCGGGGAGCTGTTTTTT.

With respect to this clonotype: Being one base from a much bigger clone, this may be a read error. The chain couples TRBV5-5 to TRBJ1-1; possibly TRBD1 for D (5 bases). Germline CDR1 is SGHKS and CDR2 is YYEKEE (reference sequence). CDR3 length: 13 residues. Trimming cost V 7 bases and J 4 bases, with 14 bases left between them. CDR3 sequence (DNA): TGTGCCAGCGGTTGGGACGTTGGCACTGAAGCTTTCTTT. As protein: CASGWDVGTEAFF.